This is a list of T cell receptor beta chains from one sample in a study of T cells in Graves' hyperthyroidism and ophthalmopathy. TCRdb fed the multiplex PCR reads into MiXCR, producing one record per CDR3 protein. The data show some 690,000 distinct CDR3 sequences, 17% seen once. Material: blood. The receptor source for this set is a man aged 45-65 years with Graves' hyperthyroidism. Both conserved end residues are part of each CDR3. D genes are given only for firm matches. Expanded clones are given a class, and other clones once, few, many or no size at all.

clone size: many
CDR3 length: 15
D gene: TRBD1
V gene: TRBV19
J gene: TRBJ2-5
CDR3 DNA: TGTGCCAGTAGCCTTGGGGGACAGGGGTTCGAGACCCAGTACTTC
CDR3 protein: CASSLGGQGFETQYF

clone size: many
CDR3 length: 14
D gene: .
V gene: TRBV19
J gene: TRBJ1-3
CDR3 DNA: TGTGCCAGTAGTATCCAAAGCTCTGGAAACACCATATATTTT
CDR3 protein: CASSIQSSGNTIYF

clone size: many
CDR3 length: 13
D gene: .
V gene: TRBV7-2
J gene: TRBJ1-1
CDR3 DNA: TGTGCCAGCAGCTTAGGGAGGGTGGCTGAAGCTTTCTTT
CDR3 protein: CASSLGRVAEAFF

clone size: .
CDR3 length: 15
D gene: .
V gene: TRBV29-1
J gene: TRBJ2-1
CDR3 DNA: TGCAGCGTTGAAGGTCTCCCTGGGGCCTACAATGAGCAGTTCTTC
CDR3 protein: CSVEGLPGAYNEQFF

clone size: many
CDR3 length: 14
D gene: .
V gene: TRBV5-1
J gene: TRBJ1-5
CDR3 DNA: TGCGCCAGCAGCTCGGGTGGCAGCGATCAGCCCCAGCATTTT
CDR3 protein: CASSSGGSDQPQHF

clone size: few
CDR3 length: 13
D gene: .
V gene: TRBV14
J gene: TRBJ2-7
CDR3 DNA: TGTGCCAGCCGCCAAGGCTCAGCGTGGGAGCAGTACTTC
CDR3 protein: CASRQGSAWEQYF

clone size: .
CDR3 length: 14
D gene: TRBD1
V gene: TRBV5-6
J gene: TRBJ1-5
CDR3 DNA: TGTGCCAGCAGCTTGGATCAGGGGGATCAGCCCCAGCATTTT
CDR3 protein: CASSLDQGDQPQHF

clone size: .
CDR3 length: 13
D gene: TRBD2
V gene: TRBV4-1
J gene: TRBJ2-3
CDR3 DNA: TGTGCCAGCAGCGGGACTAGCGCGGATACGCAGTATTTT
CDR3 protein: CASSGTSADTQYF

clone size: .
CDR3 length: 13
D gene: TRBD1
V gene: TRBV24-1
J gene: TRBJ1-5
CDR3 DNA: TGTGCCACCAGTGACTACAGGGGACAGCCCCAGCATTTT
CDR3 protein: CATSDYRGQPQHF

clone size: many
CDR3 length: 15
D gene: .
V gene: TRBV5-5
J gene: TRBJ2-3
CDR3 DNA: TGTGCCAGCAGCCAAACCCCTACGGGAACAGATACGCAGTATTTT
CDR3 protein: CASSQTPTGTDTQYF

clone size: many
CDR3 length: 15
D gene: TRBD1
V gene: TRBV27
J gene: TRBJ1-2
CDR3 DNA: TGTGCCAGCAGTCCCGGGACAGGGAGGGACTATGGCTACACCTTC
CDR3 protein: CASSPGTGRDYGYTF

clone size: few
CDR3 length: 15
D gene: .
V gene: TRBV5-6
J gene: TRBJ2-4
CDR3 DNA: TGTGCCAGCAGCTTGCCGGGAGCAGCCAAAAACATTCAGTACTTC
CDR3 protein: CASSLPGAAKNIQYF

clone size: .
CDR3 length: 13
D gene: .
V gene: TRBV5-1
J gene: TRBJ2-7
CDR3 DNA: TGCGCCAGCAACCCTAGCGACTCCTACGAGCAGTACTTC
CDR3 protein: CASNPSDSYEQYF

clone size: many
CDR3 length: 12
D gene: .
V gene: TRBV28
J gene: TRBJ1-1
CDR3 DNA: TGTGCCAGCAGCATGCCAGTGACTGAAGCTTTCTTT
CDR3 protein: CASSMPVTEAFF

clone size: many
CDR3 length: 16
D gene: TRBD2
V gene: TRBV7-3
J gene: TRBJ2-1
CDR3 DNA: TGTGCCAGCAGCTTAGACAGCGGGGCCTCCTACAATGAGCAGTTCTTC
CDR3 protein: CASSLDSGASYNEQFF

clone size: .
CDR3 length: 15
D gene: .
V gene: TRBV4-1
J gene: TRBJ2-2
CDR3 DNA: TGCGCCAGCAGCCAAGGGCAGGGCTACCTCGGGGAGCTGTTTTTT
CDR3 protein: CASSQGQGYLGELFF

clone size: .
CDR3 length: 12
D gene: .
V gene: TRBV11-2
J gene: TRBJ2-3
CDR3 DNA: TGTGCCAGCAGCCAAATTAGGGATACGCAGTATTTT
CDR3 protein: CASSQIRDTQYF

clone size: few
CDR3 length: 15
D gene: TRBD2
V gene: TRBV9
J gene: TRBJ2-1
CDR3 DNA: TGTGCCAGCAGCGTGGGAGGGAGCGGTTACAATGAGCAGTTCTTC
CDR3 protein: CASSVGGSGYNEQFF

clone size: many
CDR3 length: 14
D gene: .
V gene: TRBV15
J gene: TRBJ2-2
CDR3 DNA: TGTGCCACCAGCCCACGACCGACGACCGGGGAGCTGTTTTTT
CDR3 protein: CATSPRPTTGELFF

clone size: many
CDR3 length: 19
D gene: TRBD1
V gene: TRBV24-1
J gene: TRBJ2-2
CDR3 DNA: TGTGCCACCAGTGCTGTGGGACAGGGGAGCGGTACGAACACCGGGGAGCTGTTTTTT
CDR3 protein: CATSAVGQGSGTNTGELFF

clone size: .
CDR3 length: 15
D gene: TRBD2
V gene: TRBV12-3/TRBV12-4
J gene: TRBJ2-7
CDR3 DNA: TGTGCCAGCAGTTTAGGCGGGAGGGCCCGAAACGAGCAGTACTTC
CDR3 protein: CASSLGGRARNEQYF

clone size: many
CDR3 length: 13
D gene: TRBD2
V gene: TRBV6-2/TRBV6-3
J gene: TRBJ2-1
CDR3 DNA: TGTGCCAGCAGTTCAAGCGGGAGTAATGAGCAGTTCTTC
CDR3 protein: CASSSSGSNEQFF

clone size: many
CDR3 length: 15
D gene: TRBD1
V gene: TRBV7-2
J gene: TRBJ2-1
CDR3 DNA: TGTGCCAGCAGCACGGACAGGGGGCTCTACAATGAGCAGTTCTTC
CDR3 protein: CASSTDRGLYNEQFF

clone size: many
CDR3 length: 14
D gene: .
V gene: TRBV2
J gene: TRBJ1-5
CDR3 DNA: TGTGCCAGCAGTCGGACAGATAGCAATCAGCCCCAGCATTTT
CDR3 protein: CASSRTDSNQPQHF

clone size: many
CDR3 length: 14
D gene: .
V gene: TRBV7-2
J gene: TRBJ2-7
CDR3 DNA: TGTGCCAGCAGACTACAGACAGCTAGCCGCGAGCAGTACTTC
CDR3 protein: CASRLQTASREQYF

clone size: few
CDR3 length: 14
D gene: TRBD2
V gene: TRBV30
J gene: TRBJ2-1
CDR3 DNA: TGTGCCTGGGGGACTAGCGGGAGTAACTATGAGCAGTTCTTC
CDR3 protein: CAWGTSGSNYEQFF

clone size: few
CDR3 length: 17
D gene: .
V gene: TRBV7-9
J gene: TRBJ1-4
CDR3 DNA: TGTGCCAGCAGCTTAGATGAGGCCTTCCGGGCAAATGAAAAACTGTTTTTT
CDR3 protein: CASSLDEAFRANEKLFF

clone size: many
CDR3 length: 13
D gene: .
V gene: TRBV12-3/TRBV12-4
J gene: TRBJ1-2
CDR3 DNA: TGTGCCAGCAGTGTCAGGGTGGGGAATGGCTACACCTTC
CDR3 protein: CASSVRVGNGYTF

clone size: once
CDR3 length: 16
D gene: TRBD1
V gene: TRBV24-1
J gene: TRBJ2-1
CDR3 DNA: TGTGCCACCAGTGATCGACAGGGGGCTATCTACAATGAGCAGTTCTTC
CDR3 protein: CATSDRQGAIYNEQFF

clone size: many
CDR3 length: 13
D gene: .
V gene: TRBV6-1
J gene: TRBJ1-2
CDR3 DNA: TGTGCCAGCAGCCTGACATCTAACTATGGCTACACCTTC
CDR3 protein: CASSLTSNYGYTF